This T cell receptor beta chain was sequenced during a study of blood T cell repertoires in COVID-19. About the research overall: COVID-19 samples, acute and convalescent, were from the United States, Italy and Spain. T cells, B-cell-depleted T cells, or PBMCs supplied cDNA or gDNA.

Source study methods: Estimation of nucleated cell counts was performed using reference gene primer amplification. Here immunoSEQ multiplex PCR was the method, and the copy in TCRdb shows in-frame clones only, minus some. The DNA was the basis for D and trimming; V, J and clone size are from that table. The sample has around 240,000 clones; roughly 79% are singletons. This CDR3 spans 16 amino acids. The V gene's germline CDR1 is SGHTA and CDR2 FQGNSA. With 5 bases removed from V and 0 bases from J, the gap between germline ends came to 16 bases. The source material was peripheral blood. The receptor comes from a woman of 80 years or more with acute or convalescent COVID-19. The genes are TRBV7-2 and TRBJ1-1; possible D gene TRBD1, 5 bases. CDR3 sequence reads: CASSPEGRRMNTEAFF. CDR3 in DNA: TGTGCCAGCAGCCCGGAGGGGCGGCGCATGAACACTGAAGCTTTCTTT.